These 20 T cell receptor beta chains originate from one sample sequenced in a study of cytomegalovirus exposure and HLA in healthy donors. Primers included in the PCR were 60 Vbeta and 13 Jbeta primers. The protocol was immunoSEQ multiplex PCR, while the TCRdb copy is restricted to in-frame clones and leaves out a portion. The sample has tens of thousands of clones. The sequenced material came from PBMCs. Receptors originate from a woman aged 45-65 years in good health and CMV-seropositive.

CDR3 sequence reads: CASSPNYQETQYF. CDR3 bases: TGTGCCAGCAGTCCCAACTACCAAGAGACCCAGTACTTC. The genes are TRBV6-5 and TRBJ2-5; D unresolved. This CDR3 contains 13 residues. Germline values: CDR1 MNHEY, CDR2 SVGAGI. With 5 bases removed from V and 0 bases from J, the gap between germline ends came to 7 bases.

The CDR3 spells CASSLGTSQETQYF. The CDR3, as DNA: TGTGCCAGCAGTCTCGGGACATCGCAAGAGACCCAGTACTTC. The rearrangement links TRBV6-5 to TRBJ2-5, with TRBD1 as a possible D gene (6 bases). Trimming took off 5 bases at V and 2 bases at J, with 12 bases between the two ends. CDR3 size: 14 residues. Germline V gene lookup returns CDR1 MNHEY and CDR2 SVGAGI.

V usage is TRBV6-5 and J usage is TRBJ2-7; 8 bases align to TRBD1. The V segment lost 4 bases and the J segment 2 bases; nucleotides outside the gene matches: 10. Germline CDR1 is MNHEY and CDR2 is SVGAGI. This CDR3 has 16 amino acids. DNA of the CDR3: TGTGCCAGCAGTTGGGGACAGGAGTCTAGCGCCTACGAGCAGTACTTC. This codes for CASSWGQESSAYEQYF.

The chain employs TRBV19 and TRBJ2-1, with unresolved D. The CDR3 runs to 15 residues. Germline values: CDR1 LNHDA, CDR2 SQIVND (reference sequence). V lost 1 base to trimming and J lost 0 bases, with 7 bases between them. CDR3 bases: TGTGCCAGTAGTATAGGTTACAGCTCCTACAATGAGCAGTTCTTC. Its translation is CASSIGYSSYNEQFF. The full variable domain, rest sourced from reference TRBV19 and TRBJ2-1, is DGGITQSPKYLFRKEGQNVTLSCEQNLNHDAMYWYRQDPGQGLRLIYYSQIVNDFQKGDIAEGYSVSREKKESFPLTVTSAQKNPTAFYLCASSIGYSSYNEQFFGPGTRLTVL.

The rearrangement joins TRBV5-8 to TRBJ2-6, with D maybe TRBD1 (6 bases). The CDR3 runs 17 residues. Germline lookup yields CDR1 SGHTS and CDR2 YDEGEE. The V end was cut by 0 bases, the J end by 0 bases, with 10 bases between. CDR3 bases: TGTGCCAGCAGCTTGGGCAGGGGCTACTCTGGGGCCAACGTCCTGACTTTC. Amino acids: CASSLGRGYSGANVLTF.

The genes are TRBV5-1 and TRBJ2-3; 7 nucleotides line up with TRBD2. Germline lookup yields CDR1 SGHRS and CDR2 YFSETQ. The CDR3 is 14 amino acids. Germline trimming cut 7 bases from V and 1 base from J; bases unmatched to any gene: 6. The chain's CDR3 is CASAPAGGTDTQYF. In nucleotides, the CDR3 is TGCGCCAGCGCCCCCGCGGGGGGCACAGATACGCAGTATTTT. Drawing the rest from reference TRBV5-1 and TRBJ2-3, the complete variable domain is KAGVTQTPRYLIKTRGQQVTLSCSPISGHRSVSWYQQTPGQGLQFLFEYFSETQRNKGNFPGRFSGRQFSNSRSEMNVSTLELGDSALYLCASAPAGGTDTQYFGPGTRLTVL.

The V and J genes are TRBV9 and TRBJ2-7, with D tentatively TRBD2 (5 bases). The germline V gene encodes CDR1 SGDLS and CDR2 YYNGEE. The CDR3 runs 15 residues. Trimming took off 0 bases at V and 4 bases at J, with 14 bases between the two ends. CDR3 nucleotides: TGTGCCAGCAGCGTAGATCGGCTTTCGGGGTACGAGCAGTACTTC. Translating gives CASSVDRLSGYEQYF.

The chain is built from TRBV4-1 and TRBJ2-1, with D unresolved. The CDR3 loop spans 12 amino acids. CDR1 and CDR2 from the germline V gene are MGHRA and YSYEKL. V was shortened by 4 bases and J by 5 bases, with 6 bases between the two germline ends. CDR3 DNA sequence: TGCGCCAGCAGCCCCAATCACAATGAGCAGTTCTTC. Protein sequence: CASSPNHNEQFF.

The V call is TRBV6-5, the J call TRBJ1-1, with TRBD1 identical over 7 bases. Unmatched junction bases numbered 6, after V lost 6 bases and J lost 2 bases. There are 14 residues in the CDR3. Looked up from germline, CDR1 is MNHEY and CDR2 is SVGAGI. CDR3 region: CASRTRGPNTEAFF. In DNA form, the CDR3 reads TGTGCCAGCAGAACGAGGGGGCCCAACACTGAAGCTTTCTTT.

The genes are TRBV4-3 and TRBJ2-1; maybe TRBD2 (6 bases). CDR1 is LGHNA and CDR2 is YSLEER in the germline V gene. The CDR3 loop spans 16 amino acids. V lost 1 base, J lost 0 bases, and 10 bases lay in between. CDR3 loop: CASSQGGGSSYNEQFF. The DNA for the CDR3 is TGCGCCAGCAGCCAAGGCGGAGGGAGCTCCTACAATGAGCAGTTCTTC.

The chain employs TRBV6-1 and TRBJ1-5; 7 bases align to TRBD1. The CDR3 has 14 amino acids. Germline values: CDR1 MNHNS, CDR2 SASEGT. With V trimmed by 8 bases and J by 7 bases, 11 bases remained unmatched. CDR3 sequence reads: CASDSEDRVQPQHF. CDR3 bases: TGTGCCAGCGACTCTGAAGACAGGGTACAGCCCCAGCATTTT.

This chain joins TRBV30 and TRBJ2-1, with D possibly matching TRBD2 (6 bases). The CDR3 is made up of 15 amino acids. V was cut by 1 base and J by 0 bases, with 10 bases left in between. Germline V gene lookup returns CDR1 GTSNPN and CDR2 SVGIG (reference sequence). Here the CDR3 DNA reads TGTGCCTGGAGTGCGGAGACTAGCTCCTACAATGAGCAGTTCTTC. Its translation: CAWSAETSSYNEQFF.

The rearrangement uses TRBV7-9 and TRBJ1-1; D not certain. Germline V gives CDR1 SEHNR, CDR2 FQNEAQ (reference sequence). Trimming stripped 5 bases from V and 1 base from J, with 11 bases between. This CDR3 comprises 14 residues. This CDR3 reads CASSRETGNTEAFF. CDR3 bases: TGTGCCAGCAGCCGCGAGACGGGGAACACTGAAGCTTTCTTT.

CDR3 nucleotide sequence: TGTGCCACCAGCAGAGTTGAAGGGGTCGAGCAGTACTTC. This translates into CATSRVEGVEQYF. The rearrangement links TRBV15 to TRBJ2-7; TRBD1 is a possible D gene (5 bases). Trimming pared 1 base from V and 6 bases from J, leaving 10 bases between. CDR3 length equals 13 residues. CDR1 is LNHNV and CDR2 is YYDKDF in the germline V gene (reference sequence).

This chain links TRBV5-1 with TRBJ2-5, with D unresolved. Germline CDR1 is SGHRS and CDR2 is YFSETQ. The ends were cut back, 1 base at V and 1 base at J, with 11 bases in the middle. The CDR3 spans 15 residues. This CDR3 reads CASSLFGSSQETQYF. The CDR3 nucleotides are TGCGCCAGCAGCTTGTTCGGTAGCTCCCAAGAGACCCAGTACTTC.

The chain combines TRBV6-1 with TRBJ1-2; a possible D gene is TRBD1 (6 bases). CDR3 size: 13 residues. CDR1 is MNHNS, CDR2 SASEGT, per germline. Trimming removed 4 bases at V and 6 bases at J, with 12 bases between. The CDR3 here is CASSAQGSHGYTF. The CDR3 region has the DNA TGTGCCAGCAGTGCTCAGGGGTCCCATGGCTACACCTTC.

The chain combines TRBV28 with TRBJ1-2; D might be TRBD1 (5 bases). Trimming shortened V by 1 base and J by 4 bases, and 7 bases separated the two germline ends. Germline CDR1 is MDHEN and CDR2 is SYDVKM. The CDR3 spans 13 residues. CDR3 nucleotide sequence: TGTGCCAGCAGTTTATTCAGGGCCTATGGCTACACCTTC. Its translation: CASSLFRAYGYTF.

The CDR3 DNA reads as TGTGCCAGCAGCCTGCTGGGACAGGGCTTCGAGCAGTACTTC. This encodes CASSLLGQGFEQYF. The chain employs TRBV11-2 and TRBJ2-7, with TRBD1 matching over 9 bases. V dropped 5 bases and J dropped 6; count of bases not matched to a gene: 8. Germline CDR1 is SGHAT and CDR2 is FQNNGV. This CDR3 comprises 14 residues.

This chain links TRBV27 with TRBJ2-1; 12 bases are a match to TRBD2. Germline CDR1 is MNHEY and CDR2 is SMNVEV (reference sequence). The CDR3 runs 15 residues. V gave up 3 bases and J gave up 6 bases; unmatched junction bases: 3. DNA for the CDR3: TGTGCCAGCAGTTTCGTGACTAGCGGGGGCAATGAGCAGTTCTTC. It encodes CASSFVTSGGNEQFF.

The chain uses TRBV18 and TRBJ1-2; TRBD1 matches 8 bases. This CDR3 region has 15 residues. J gave up 0 bases and V 3 bases, and 3 bases lay outside the gene matches. CDR1 is KGHSH and CDR2 is LQKENI in the germline V gene. The CDR3 nucleotides read TGTGCCAGCTCACCGGGACAGGAAACTAACTATGGCTACACCTTC. Translation gives CASSPGQETNYGYTF.